One T cell receptor beta chain is described in this entry. This specimen comes from a study of blood T cell repertoires in COVID-19. Study-level background: Samples taken during acute and convalescent COVID-19 were collected in the United States, Italy and Spain.

J gave up 5 bases and V 6 bases, and 13 bases lay outside the gene matches. CDR1 is MNHEY, CDR2 SVGEGT, per germline. The CDR3 totals 16 residues. Clones were sequenced by immunoSEQ multiplex PCR, and TCRdb holds only the in-frame ones, with some missing. This sample carries roughly 300,000 clones, approximately 87% of them seen once, and the ten largest clones take about 7.8%. The J gene is TRBJ2-5, the V gene TRBV6-2 or TRBV6-3; 9 nucleotides align to TRBD2. Specimen: peripheral blood. This clonotype was sampled from a woman in her fifties or sixties who had recovered from COVID-19. The CDR3 sequence: CASSRTGAGGWETQYF. As DNA, the CDR3 is TGTGCCAGCAGCCGCACCGGAGCGGGAGGTTGGGAGACCCAGTACTTC.